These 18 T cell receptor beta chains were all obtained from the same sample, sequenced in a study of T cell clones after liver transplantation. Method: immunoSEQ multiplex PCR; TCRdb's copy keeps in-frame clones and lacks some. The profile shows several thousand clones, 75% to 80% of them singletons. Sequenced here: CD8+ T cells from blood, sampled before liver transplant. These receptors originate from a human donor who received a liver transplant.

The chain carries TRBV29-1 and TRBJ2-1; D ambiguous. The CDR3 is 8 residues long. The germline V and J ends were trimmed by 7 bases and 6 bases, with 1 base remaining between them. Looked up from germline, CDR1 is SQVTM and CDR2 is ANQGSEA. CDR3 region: CSANEQFF. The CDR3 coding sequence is TGCAGCGCCAATGAGCAGTTCTTC.

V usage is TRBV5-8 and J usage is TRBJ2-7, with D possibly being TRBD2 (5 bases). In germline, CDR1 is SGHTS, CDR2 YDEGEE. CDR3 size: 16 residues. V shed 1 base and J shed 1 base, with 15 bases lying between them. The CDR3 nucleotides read TGTGCCAGCAGCTTGCCCCACGGGGTCGTGTCCTACGAGCAGTACTTC. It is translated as CASSLPHGVVSYEQYF. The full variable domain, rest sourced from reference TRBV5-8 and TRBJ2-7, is EAGVTQSPTHLIKTRGQQATLRCSPISGHTSVYWYQQALGLGLQFLLWYDEGEERNRGNFPPRFSGRQFPNYSSELNVNALELEDSALYLCASSLPHGVVSYEQYFGPGTRLTVT.

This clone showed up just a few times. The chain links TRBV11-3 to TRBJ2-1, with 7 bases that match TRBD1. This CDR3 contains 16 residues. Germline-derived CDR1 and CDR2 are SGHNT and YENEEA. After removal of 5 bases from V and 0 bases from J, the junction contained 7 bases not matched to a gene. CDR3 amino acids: CASSSPTGDSYNEQFF. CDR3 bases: TGTGCCAGCAGCAGCCCTACAGGGGACTCCTACAATGAGCAGTTCTTC.

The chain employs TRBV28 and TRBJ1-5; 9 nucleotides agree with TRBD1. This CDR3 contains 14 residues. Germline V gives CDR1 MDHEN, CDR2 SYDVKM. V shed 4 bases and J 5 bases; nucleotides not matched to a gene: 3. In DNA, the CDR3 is TGTGCCAGCAGTTCGGGACAGGGCGATCAGCCCCAGCATTTT. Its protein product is CASSSGQGDQPQHF.

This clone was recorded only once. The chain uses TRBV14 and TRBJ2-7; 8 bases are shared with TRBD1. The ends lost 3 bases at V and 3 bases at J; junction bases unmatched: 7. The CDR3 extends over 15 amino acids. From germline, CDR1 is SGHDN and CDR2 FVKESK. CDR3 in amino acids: CASSQGTGPFYEQYF. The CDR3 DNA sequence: TGTGCCAGCAGCCAGGGGACAGGACCCTTCTACGAGCAGTACTTC.

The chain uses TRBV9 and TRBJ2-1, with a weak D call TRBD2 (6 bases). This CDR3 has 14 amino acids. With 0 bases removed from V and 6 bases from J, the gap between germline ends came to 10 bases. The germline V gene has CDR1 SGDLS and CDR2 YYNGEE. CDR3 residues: CASSVAGDGNEQFF. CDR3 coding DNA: TGTGCCAGCAGCGTAGCGGGAGACGGCAATGAGCAGTTCTTC.

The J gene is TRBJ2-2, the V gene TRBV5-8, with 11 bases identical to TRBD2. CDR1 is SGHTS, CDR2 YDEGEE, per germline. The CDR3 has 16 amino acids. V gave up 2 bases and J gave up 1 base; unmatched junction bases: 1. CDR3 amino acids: CASSFGLAGNTGELFF. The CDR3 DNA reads TGTGCCAGCAGCTTCGGACTAGCGGGGAACACCGGGGAGCTGTTTTTT.

This chain's CDR3 is CSVVSPVPSTDTQYF. CDR3 coding DNA: TGCAGCGTTGTCTCCCCAGTTCCCTCCACAGATACGCAGTATTTT. The genes are TRBV29-1 and TRBJ2-3, with D hard to call. The CDR3 spans 15 residues. Germline CDR1 is SQVTM and CDR2 is ANQGSEA. The V and J ends lost 4 bases and 2 bases respectively, with 16 bases between them.

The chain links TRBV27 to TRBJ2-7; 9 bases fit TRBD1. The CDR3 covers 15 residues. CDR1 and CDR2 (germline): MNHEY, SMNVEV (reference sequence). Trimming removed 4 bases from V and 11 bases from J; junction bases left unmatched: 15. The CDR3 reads CASSSQTDGTGLEYF. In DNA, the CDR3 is TGTGCCAGCAGTTCCCAAACCGACGGGACAGGGCTTGAGTACTTC.

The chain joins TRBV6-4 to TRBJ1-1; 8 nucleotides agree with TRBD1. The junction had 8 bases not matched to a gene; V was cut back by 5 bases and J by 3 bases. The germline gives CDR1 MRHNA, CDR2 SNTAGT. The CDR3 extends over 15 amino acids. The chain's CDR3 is CASSRTGIVDTEAFF. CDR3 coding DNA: TGTGCCAGCAGTCGGACAGGGATTGTGGACACTGAAGCTTTCTTT.

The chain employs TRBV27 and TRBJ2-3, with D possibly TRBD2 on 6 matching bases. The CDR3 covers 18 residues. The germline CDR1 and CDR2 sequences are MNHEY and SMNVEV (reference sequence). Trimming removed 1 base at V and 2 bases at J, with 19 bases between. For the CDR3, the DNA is TGTGCCAGCAGTTTATGGGGTTCCGGGAGCGGCCCCACAGATACGCAGTATTTT. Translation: CASSLWGSGSGPTDTQYF.

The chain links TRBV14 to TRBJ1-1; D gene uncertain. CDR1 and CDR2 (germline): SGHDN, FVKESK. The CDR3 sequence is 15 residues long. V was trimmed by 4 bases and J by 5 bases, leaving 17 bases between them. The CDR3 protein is CASSLSWGGRTEAFF. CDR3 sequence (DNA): TGTGCCAGCAGCCTATCATGGGGAGGAAGGACTGAAGCTTTCTTT.

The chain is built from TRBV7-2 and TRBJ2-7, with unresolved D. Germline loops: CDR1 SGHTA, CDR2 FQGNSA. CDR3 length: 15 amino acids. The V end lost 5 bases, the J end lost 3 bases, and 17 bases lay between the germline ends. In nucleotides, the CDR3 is TGTGCCAGCAGCAGAGAACCCTACAGCTACTACGAGCAGTACTTC. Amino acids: CASSREPYSYYEQYF.

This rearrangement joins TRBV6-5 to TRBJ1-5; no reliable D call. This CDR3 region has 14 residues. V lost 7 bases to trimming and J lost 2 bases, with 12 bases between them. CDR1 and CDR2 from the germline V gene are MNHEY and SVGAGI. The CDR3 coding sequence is TGTGCCAGCACAGGCATTTCGGGCAATCAGCCCCAGCATTTT. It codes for CASTGISGNQPQHF.

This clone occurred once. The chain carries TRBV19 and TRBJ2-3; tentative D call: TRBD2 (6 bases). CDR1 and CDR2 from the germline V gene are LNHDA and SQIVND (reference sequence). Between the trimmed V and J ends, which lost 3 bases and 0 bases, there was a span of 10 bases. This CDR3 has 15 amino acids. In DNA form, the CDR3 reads TGTGCCAGTAGTATTTTAGCGGTTAGCACAGATACGCAGTATTTT. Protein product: CASSILAVSTDTQYF.

CDR3 coding DNA: TGTGCCAGCAGCCAAGCTCGGGGGAGGGCCGAGGCCAAAAACATTCAGTACTTC. This codes for CASSQARGRAEAKNIQYF. The genes are TRBV14 and TRBJ2-4, with 7 bases identical to TRBD2. Germline V gives CDR1 SGHDN, CDR2 FVKESK. CDR3 length: 18 residues. V shed 1 base, J shed 1 base, and the junction held 10 bases outside the gene matches.

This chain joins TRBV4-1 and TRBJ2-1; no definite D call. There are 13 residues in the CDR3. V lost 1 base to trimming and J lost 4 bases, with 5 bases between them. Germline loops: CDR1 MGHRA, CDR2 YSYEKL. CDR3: CASSQASYNEQFF. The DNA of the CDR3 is TGCGCCAGCAGCCAAGCGAGTTACAATGAGCAGTTCTTC.

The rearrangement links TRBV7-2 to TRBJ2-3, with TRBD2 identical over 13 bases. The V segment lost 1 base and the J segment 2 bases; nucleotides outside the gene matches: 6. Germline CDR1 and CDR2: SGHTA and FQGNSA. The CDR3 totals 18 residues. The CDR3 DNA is TGTGCCAGCAGCTTAGAACTAGCGGGAGGGCCCTCCACAGATACGCAGTATTTT. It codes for CASSLELAGGPSTDTQYF.